This T cell receptor beta chain originates from a study of blood T cell repertoires in COVID-19 (TCRdb year 2020). In the study overall: The collaborator samples originated in the United States, Italy and Spain and spanned the acute and convalescent phases of COVID-19. The prospective study material was composed of cDNA or gDNA derived from T cells, B-cell-depleted T cells, or PBMCs. Samples came from the ongoing ImmuneRACE study (first 160 participants) plus 1,254 subjects from 6 global collaborators. Sample metadata almost always included a de-identified subject ID, COVID-19 status, age in years and sex. The repertoires were made available in a free public database intended to serve as a resource for research on the immune response to SARS-CoV-2. Where HLA class I and class II types were available, the types were taken from metadata supplied by the sample provider, not from assay-based typing. The dataset comprised deeply sampled blood TCRbeta repertoires from subjects exposed to, actively infected with, or recovered from COVID-19.

Looking up the germline V gene yields CDR1 SGHRS and CDR2 YFSETQ. V lost 0 bases and J lost 4 bases; the stretch between them is 11 bases long. The CDR3 spans 15 residues, from the cysteine through the phenylalanine. The DNA shown is the 45-base CDR3, in frame from base 1. Points the paper makes about the study in general: How much clinical and demographic metadata was included differed by source and by participant, and the metadata was provided uncurated.

The immunoSEQ Assay, a bias-controlled multiplex PCR, was used to amplify TCRbeta CDR3 regions from genomic DNA. Turning to the authors' computational methods: Within the assay, amplification of reference gene primers was used to estimate how many nucleated cells each sample contained. To quantify the absolute abundance of each unique TCRbeta CDR3 rearrangement, sequence reads were collapsed and filtered. For each sample, productive Simpson clonality was calculated as the square root of Simpson's diversity index over productive rearrangements. TCRdb took over this immuneACCESS table, retaining in-frame rearrangements with V and J assigned. Such tables are incomplete; in checked studies, under half of the missing clones stem from an unresolved V gene, and the remainder is unexplained. The V and J calls and clone size were taken over from that table, and D and trimming were inferred from the DNA. For this sample there are a few hundred thousand clones; about 87% appear just once. The leading ten clones occupy 0.95% to 1.5% of the sample.

Comment on this clone: The clone's antigen remains unknown. No base-level quality is on record; no much larger clone is a single base apart.

In the prospective study, participants were about 18 to 90 years old, resided in 20 to 30 geographic areas of the United States, and were enrolled through a virtual design. In the prospective study, cohorts were assigned on the basis of participant-reported clinical history obtained from a screening survey and a study questionnaire. Recovered participants in ImmuneRACE Cohort 3 were defined as having two consecutive negative NP/OP PCR tests, clearance from a healthcare professional, or resolution of symptoms. In the prospective study, mobile phlebotomists collected whole blood, serum and a nasopharyngeal or oropharyngeal swab from each participant. Over a 2-month period, participants in the prospective study had the option of providing additional blood draws and questionnaires. Before DNA extraction, blood samples from the prospective study were shipped at room temperature or frozen.

The sequence came from a man younger than 40 who had recovered from COVID-19. Material: PBMCs or T cells enriched from blood (not recorded which). The V and J segments used are TRBV5-1 and TRBJ1-5, with TRBD1 perhaps the D gene, on 6 matching bases. The nucleotide sequence reads TGCGCCAGCAGCTTGGAAGGGACACCTAATCAGCCCCAGCATTTT. This translates into CASSLEGTPNQPQHF.